One and the same sample provided the 23 T cell receptor beta chains below, sequenced in a study of cytomegalovirus exposure and HLA in healthy donors. 13 Jbeta primers and 60 Vbeta primers were used for the PCR. The assay was immunoSEQ multiplex PCR, and TCRdb's table has in-frame clones only and misses some. The profile covers 130,000 to 150,000 clones, with around 66% appearing a single time and under 3% taken by the ten largest. The sequencing input was PBMCs. Receptor source: a woman aged 25 to 39 in good health and CMV-seropositive.

The gene calls are TRBV29-1 and TRBJ2-5; 11 bases match TRBD1. The germline V gene has CDR1 SQVTM and CDR2 ANQGSEA. The CDR3 spans 13 residues. Trimming took 7 bases from V and 4 from J; bases not matched to a gene: 5. This CDR3 is CSGPDRGRETQYF. CDR3 coding DNA: TGCAGCGGCCCGGACAGGGGGCGAGAGACCCAGTACTTC.

Worth noting for this clone: The junction departs from germline at one end; a sequencing error may be responsible. The CDR3 DNA reads as TGTGCTAGCAGCTCAACAGTGAACACTGAAGCTTTCTTT. As protein: CASSSTVNTEAFF. This sequence joins TRBV7-7 and TRBJ1-1; D uncertain. Germline V gives CDR1 SSHAT, CDR2 FNYEAQ (reference sequence). This CDR3 has 13 residues.

This sequence joins TRBV5-1 and TRBJ1-2; 7 bases agree with TRBD1. Trimming removed 4 bases from V and 2 bases from J; junction bases left unmatched: 11. The CDR3 spans 16 residues. Germline lookup yields CDR1 SGHRS and CDR2 YFSETQ. DNA for the CDR3: TGCGCCAGCAGCCCCTCCATGACAGGGTGGAACTATGGCTACACCTTC. It encodes CASSPSMTGWNYGYTF.

The genes are TRBV7-2 and TRBJ2-3, with TRBD2 matching 12 bases. This CDR3 region has 15 residues. From germline, CDR1 is SGHTA and CDR2 FQGNSA. The trim removed 1 base at V and 7 bases at J, leaving 3 bases unmatched. The DNA of the CDR3 is TGTGCCAGCAGCTTAGGGGGGACTAGCGGGTATACGCAGTATTTT. Amino acid sequence: CASSLGGTSGYTQYF.

The V call is TRBV27, the J call TRBJ2-1; 13 bases agree with TRBD2. Germline V lookup: CDR1 MNHEY, CDR2 SMNVEV (reference sequence). V shed 5 bases and J 2 bases; nucleotides not matched to a gene: 9. CDR3 length: 18 residues. This CDR3 reads CASSGLAGVHRTYNEQFF. CDR3 sequence (DNA): TGTGCCAGCAGTGGACTAGCGGGAGTCCACCGAACCTACAATGAGCAGTTCTTC.

V gene TRBV27 combines with J gene TRBJ2-7; D may be TRBD1 (6 bases). The V and J ends lost 5 bases and 3 bases respectively, with 8 bases between them. The CDR3 runs 12 residues. Germline assignment: CDR1 MNHEY and CDR2 SMNVEV (reference sequence). The CDR3 is CASSKTGYEQYF. The CDR3 nucleotides are TGTGCCAGCAGTAAGACAGGCTACGAGCAGTACTTC.

This chain uses TRBV11-2 with TRBJ1-4; maybe TRBD1 (5 bases). The CDR3 covers 11 residues. Trimming pared 5 bases from V and 8 bases from J, leaving 6 bases between. Germline V gene sequence: CDR1 SGHAT, CDR2 FQNNGV. CDR3 nucleotide sequence: TGTGCCAGCAGCCGGGGGGAAAAACTGTTTTTT. It specifies CASSRGEKLFF.

This sequence joins TRBV2 and TRBJ2-1, with D hard to call. CDR3 length: 14 amino acids. V lost 4 bases and J 0 bases, leaving 7 bases between the germline ends. Looked up from germline, CDR1 is SNHLY and CDR2 is FYNNEI. CDR3 DNA sequence: TGTGCCAGCAGTGCGAGGAGCTCCTACAATGAGCAGTTCTTC. Translation: CASSARSSYNEQFF.

The V and J genes are TRBV28 and TRBJ2-1, with a tentative D call TRBD1 (5 bases). The CDR3 covers 15 residues. V was clipped by 5 bases and J by 3 bases, with 14 bases between them. Germline assignment: CDR1 MDHEN and CDR2 SYDVKM. DNA for the CDR3: TGTGCCAGCAGTGACGACAGTTCTCTCTACAATGAGCAGTTCTTC. Protein: CASSDDSSLYNEQFF.

The CDR3: CASSDKRREAQNHTYEQYF. CDR3 sequence (DNA): TGTGCCAGCAGTGACAAGCGTCGGGAGGCCCAAAATCATACCTACGAGCAGTACTTC. This chain joins TRBV6-4 and TRBJ2-7; 7 nucleotides align to TRBD2. CDR1 MRHNA and CDR2 SNTAGT come from the germline V gene. This CDR3 is 19 amino acids long. J was trimmed by 2 bases and V by 2 bases; bases with no gene match: 18.

The chain couples TRBV19 to TRBJ1-1; no definite D call. Trimming removed 1 base from V and 6 bases from J, with 15 bases in between. Germline V gene data show CDR1 as LNHDA and CDR2 as SQIVND (reference sequence). This CDR3 region has 15 residues. In DNA, the CDR3 is TGTGCCAGTAGTATAGCTCGGGTCGGCCACTCTGAAGCTTTCTTT. The encoded protein is CASSIARVGHSEAFF.

This chain links TRBV15 with TRBJ1-1; a possible D gene is TRBD1 (6 bases). Trimming removed 2 bases from V and 2 bases from J, with 12 bases in between. The CDR3 extends over 15 amino acids. The V gene's germline CDR1 is LNHNV and CDR2 YYDKDF (reference sequence). The CDR3 loop reads CATSRNRERNTEAFF. CDR3 nucleotides: TGTGCCACCAGCAGAAACAGGGAGAGAAACACTGAAGCTTTCTTT.

This clone was recorded a few times. The chain carries TRBV6-5 and TRBJ1-2; D ambiguous. The CDR3 has 13 amino acids. The germline gives CDR1 MNHEY, CDR2 SVGAGI. V dropped 7 bases and J dropped 7 bases, with 16 bases sitting between them. CDR3 DNA sequence: TGTGCCAGCACTACGACGGGGAAAGGTGGCTACACCTTC. Amino acid sequence: CASTTTGKGGYTF.

This sequence joins TRBV2 and TRBJ1-2; 11 bases fit TRBD1. The CDR3 is made up of 14 amino acids. CDR1 SNHLY and CDR2 FYNNEI come from the germline V gene. Trimming removed 6 bases from V and 5 bases from J; junction bases left unmatched: 5. The CDR3 protein is CASRSGQGAYGYTF. The DNA for the CDR3 is TGTGCCAGCAGATCCGGACAGGGGGCGTATGGCTACACCTTC. Supplemented by reference TRBV2 and TRBJ1-2, the full variable domain reads EPEVTQTPSHQVTQMGQEVILRCVPISNHLYFYWYRQILGQKVEFLVSFYNNEISEKSEIFDDQFSVERPDGSNFTLKIRSTKLEDSAMYFCASRSGQGAYGYTFGSGTRLTVV.

The chain combines TRBV5-1 with TRBJ1-1; no firm D call. Germline CDR1 is SGHRS and CDR2 is YFSETQ. The CDR3 is 15 residues long. The ends were cut back, 0 bases at V and 0 bases at J, with 9 bases in the middle. CDR3 coding DNA: TGCGCCAGCAGCTTGGGAGGAGGGATGAACACTGAAGCTTTCTTT. This codes for CASSLGGGMNTEAFF.

The gene calls are TRBV7-9 and TRBJ1-2; possibly TRBD1 for D (5 bases). The CDR3 extends over 11 amino acids. Per germline, CDR1 SEHNR and CDR2 FQNEAQ (reference sequence). V was clipped by 5 bases and J by 7 bases, with 8 bases between them. The CDR3 sequence is CASSKTVGYTF. CDR3 bases: TGTGCCAGCAGCAAGACAGTTGGCTACACCTTC.

The V and J genes are TRBV27 and TRBJ2-7; D is perhaps TRBD1 (5 bases). V shed 4 bases and J shed 4 bases, with 14 bases lying between them. There are 14 residues in the CDR3. CDR1 and CDR2 (germline): MNHEY, SMNVEV (reference sequence). CDR3 nucleotide sequence: TGTGCCAGCAGTTCGTTGGACACCCAATACGAGCAGTACTTC. Amino acid sequence: CASSSLDTQYEQYF.

The V call is TRBV29-1, the J call TRBJ1-4, with D perhaps matching TRBD1 (6 bases). Germline CDR1 SQVTM, CDR2 ANQGSEA. V was cut by 5 bases and J by 6 bases, with 16 bases left in between. This CDR3 has 14 amino acids. The DNA of the CDR3 is TGCAGCGTTTCTCTCCGGGACACATATGAAAAACTGTTTTTT. Encoded protein: CSVSLRDTYEKLFF.

This clone was seen a few times. V is TRBV5-1 and J is TRBJ1-1, with 8 bases identical to TRBD1. The J segment lost 4 bases and the V segment lost 4 bases, leaving 6 bases of the junction unmatched. The CDR3 loop spans 14 amino acids. The V gene's germline CDR1 is SGHRS and CDR2 YFSETQ. CDR3 amino acids: CASSANTGGTEAFF. The CDR3 bases are TGCGCCAGCAGCGCAAACACAGGGGGCACTGAAGCTTTCTTT. The full variable domain, completed using reference TRBV5-1 and TRBJ1-1, is KAGVTQTPRYLIKTRGQQVTLSCSPISGHRSVSWYQQTPGQGLQFLFEYFSETQRNKGNFPGRFSGRQFSNSRSEMNVSTLELGDSALYLCASSANTGGTEAFFGQGTRLTVV.

V gene TRBV4-1 combines with J gene TRBJ2-7; possible D gene TRBD2, 5 bases. The CDR3 is 14 residues long. Germline values: CDR1 MGHRA, CDR2 YSYEKL. The V end lost 3 bases, the J end lost 6 bases, and 15 bases lay between the germline ends. The CDR3 nucleotides are TGCGCCAGCAGCCAGCCTGTGCTAGCTGGCGAGCAGTACTTC. Its translation: CASSQPVLAGEQYF.

Concerning this clone itself: The sample holds other DNA sequences that translate to the same CDR3. The chain recombines TRBV9 with TRBJ1-3; D gene unclear. The germline gives CDR1 SGDLS, CDR2 YYNGEE. V was cut by 1 base and J by 0 bases, with 5 bases left in between. This CDR3 contains 14 residues. This chain's CDR3 is CASSVRGSGNTIYF. For the CDR3, the DNA is TGTGCCAGCAGCGTACGGGGCTCTGGAAACACCATATATTTT.

This clone was recorded once. V and J are TRBV21-1 and TRBJ1-5; the DNA was not compared with TRBD1, the D call given in the table. TRBV21-1 is labeled a pseudogene. This CDR3 region has 16 residues. CDR3 in amino acids: CASSKAKRTGGQPQHF. CDR3 nucleotides: TGTGCCAGCAGCAAAGCGAAGAGGACAGGAGGGCAGCCCCAGCATTTT.

The chain employs TRBV6-5 and TRBJ1-2, with unresolved D. Per the germline V gene, CDR1 is MNHEY and CDR2 is SVGAGI. The CDR3 runs to 13 residues. Trimming removed 6 bases at V and 4 bases at J, with 12 bases between. The CDR3 protein is CASRNTAVYGYTF. CDR3 nucleotide sequence: TGTGCCAGCAGGAACACAGCTGTCTATGGCTACACCTTC.